Detailed here is one TCR beta chain. What antigen it recognizes has not been identified. No much larger clone is present one base from it, and per-base qualities are unavailable. The cohort comprised more than 550 healthy bone marrow donors. At the time of sampling, all cohort members were nominally healthy, though unrecorded immune exposures were likely present. The donor tested CMV seropositive, placing the donor among the 250 to 300 seropositive members of the cohort. A peripheral blood sample was provided by each donor, and peripheral blood mononuclear cells were used for TCR beta sequencing. The Qiagen DNeasy Blood Extraction Kit was used to extract genomic DNA from the blood cell samples. Library preparation employed the immunoSEQ multiplex PCR assay. The multiplex PCR relied on a mix of 60 forward primers for TCR Vbeta segments and 13 reverse primers for TCR Jbeta segments. The CDR3 region of rearranged TCR beta genes was amplified from genomic DNA with a multiplex PCR assay. The amplified TCR beta libraries were sequenced on the Illumina HiSeq System as 87-base-pair reads. Per the source publication's procedure: In a later analysis, 77 million or so unique TCR beta chains were counted across the roughly 610 repertoires, and around 10 million of these chains were shared by at least two donors. To remove PCR and sequencing errors, raw reads were error-corrected and collapsed into unique sequences using a nearest-neighbor algorithm that merged closely related sequences. V, D and J gene segments were assigned by aligning CDR3 sequences to IMGT reference sequences. For a sequence to be retained, a match of at least six nucleotides was required to both a V gene segment and a J gene segment. A rearrangement was called productive if the CDR3 had no stop codons and remained in frame with V and J, and every other rearrangement was called non-productive. CDR3 was defined according to IMGT convention as the region running from the second conserved V-encoded cysteine to the conserved J-encoded phenylalanine. In an earlier analysis of approximately 500 of the donors, sequences lacking an unambiguous match to a single V gene segment were excluded. In an earlier analysis of approximately 590 of the donors, V segments were called functional above 56.7% productive rearrangements and were called segregating when the between-donor standard deviation exceeded 5%. A statistical classification framework was developed to diagnose cytomegalovirus status using the catalog of TCR beta chain sequences. V and J gene assignment, in a later analysis, came from comparing TCR nucleotide sequences with IMGT/GENE-DB human TR gene sequences. In a later analysis, CDR3 sequences and most-parsimonious VDJ recombination scenarios were assigned using the TCRdist pipeline. In a later analysis, each TCR beta chain was defined by its CDR3 amino acid sequence together with its V-gene family, and reads without a unique V-gene family were excluded. As a way to deal with suspected cross-contamination and a sequencing artifact, a later analysis dropped roughly 600 nucleotide sequences that were highly shared and had low generation probability. For each public chain, a later analysis derived a clonal expansion index from normalized ranks of inferred template counts within each repertoire. In a later analysis, generation probabilities were computed using a VDJ recombination model fitted to out-of-frame rearrangements, and the results were checked against IGoR. In a later analysis, TCR-TCR, TCR-HLA and TCR-CMV co-occurrence was scored with hypergeometric tests, and a repertoire-size bias correction was applied to TCR pairs. A later analysis estimated false discovery rates by permuting HLA or CMV assignments 20 times. In a later analysis, co-occurring TCRs were grouped using DBSCAN, and TCRdist sequence similarity was added for clustering within HLA-allele-positive subsets. For co-occurrence clustering, repertoires with fewer than 30,000 or more than 120,000 public chains were excluded, along with about five repertoires with anomalous nucleotide sharing. Entries here come from immuneACCESS through TCRdb and include only in-frame sequences with V and J called. Some clones fail to appear in such tables; in the studies checked, an unresolved V gene covers under half of the shortfall, and the cause of the remainder is unknown. D and trimming were read from the DNA, whereas the V and J calls and clone size are those reported in that table. The sample table shows 100,000 or so clones, and more than 75% are seen once. The ten largest account for approximately 5.3% of the sample.

Trimming at the junction amounts to 2 bases on V and 0 bases on J, and the germline ends lie 8 bases apart. From a lookup of the germline V gene, CDR1 and CDR2 are MNHEY and SVGAGI. The CDR3 holds 16 amino acids from the cysteine to the phenylalanine. The kept DNA is CDR3 alone, 48 bases in frame from the first base. These data are taken from a study of cytomegalovirus exposure and HLA in healthy donors (dated by TCRdb to 2017 to 2019). Broadly, across the study: In an earlier analysis of under 750 of the donors, 276 Gb of sequence data and some 120 million unique TCR beta sequences from about 190 million T cells were reported. Around 330 gigabases of sequencing data and 75 million to 85 million unique TCR sequences made up an early release that covered over 550 HLA-typed donors. Among the roughly 400 genotyped donors, under 90% belonged to the genetic ancestry cluster associated with self-reported Caucasian donors. The aim of the study was to test whether cataloging public T cell receptors could identify signatures of past pathogen exposure. The study used immunosequencing to profile the T cell repertoires of hundreds of subjects and linked those repertoires to cytomegalovirus serostatus. A separate validation cohort of roughly 130 different subjects was used in addition to the 666-subject first cohort. High-throughput TCR immunosequencing, statistical association of individual TCRs with disease status, and machine learning were combined to predict cytomegalovirus infection status. A later analysis re-examined previously published TCR beta repertoires from around 670 donors and added high-resolution HLA genotyping to investigate patterns of TCR occurrence. The later analysis used no new phenotypic data to find candidate immune exposures, relying instead on TCR beta sequences and their occurrence across donors. An earlier analysis of around 580 of the donors used high-throughput TCR beta sequencing to judge whether each TCR beta V gene segment behaved as functional or pseudogenic. Donor age, sex, ethnicity and CMV serostatus were collected together with the repertoire data. Genome-wide SNP genotypes for about 65% of the 666 donors were used in a later genetic analysis, which treated that subset as a discovery cohort. Every discovery cohort repertoire had been produced on one sequencing platform. HLA typing included class I and class II loci at four-digit resolution. The number of typed donors differed by locus: 629-630 for A, B, C, DRB1 and DQB1; approximately 540 for DQA1; 606 for DPA1; and about 450 for DPB1. About 5 DR-DQ haplotypes were handled as single units for association and clustering, since linkage in the cohort was strong. Across under 500 genotyped donors of the cohort, an average of about 250,000 unique TCR beta nucleotide sequences per donor were sequenced, and about a sixth of those sequences were non-productive.

Findings and caveats that apply to the study as a whole: Because HLA typing was missing for some donors at each locus, association tests included only the typed subset. According to the authors, the approach could potentially be generalized to other disease states and immunological phenotypes. CMV serostatus was the only immune exposure information available for the cohort. The cohort was sequenced for TCR beta chains only, and without alpha or paired-chain data the features that could be detected were limited. In both the original and validation cohorts, the classifier was reported to diagnose cytomegalovirus status with high specificity and sensitivity. Most TCR sequences were observed very rarely across donors, whereas some public TCRs were present in many individuals. V-gene and J-gene trimming of TCR beta chains was associated with a missense DCLRE1C variant in a later genetic analysis, and the association was replicated in an independent cohort. Most CMV-associated TCR beta chains appeared to be HLA-restricted in a later analysis, and the HLA associations seemed to be driven largely by CMV exposure. A later genetic analysis reported fewer N-insertions in productive TCRs among donors in an Asian-associated ancestry cluster than the approximately 670-donor mean. The sequencing pipeline was judged likely to have produced a cluster of highly shared sequence variants as a technical artifact. The 87-base-pair reads could not distinguish some IMGT-functional V segments, including TRBV6-2 and TRBV6-3, so those segments were excluded. When HLA alleles, especially DR and DQ, strongly co-occurred, attributing TCR associations to individual alleles was difficult. A later analysis associated about 18,000 TCR beta sequences with specific HLA alleles at a false discovery rate of 0.05. Because counts were too low, seventeen rarely observed V segments, including chromosome 9 orphons, were excluded from the earlier analysis of fewer than 650 of the donors. In an earlier analysis of under 600 of the donors, most TCR beta V segments were observed in productive rearrangements about 87% or about 30% of the time, broadly matching IMGT annotations. A later analysis found that HLA-associated TCR beta chains were more clonally expanded and had lower generation probabilities than equally common non-associated chains. According to a later analysis, parvovirus B19, influenza, CMV and Epstein-Barr virus appeared linked to several top co-occurrence clusters. Correlated functional status among segregating V segments might reflect linkage disequilibrium, but an unknown experimental factor could not be ruled out. In vitro tests confirmed that a few of the cytomegalovirus-associated TCR beta chains recognize cytomegalovirus antigens. In a later analysis, TCR association rates were found to vary across HLA loci, with the most associated TCRs seen for DRB1 alleles and the fewest for HLA-C alleles. The study listed 170 or so TCR beta chains as associated with cytomegalovirus. A further reported finding was that TCR beta sequences accurately predicted the HLA-A and HLA-B alleles for most subjects in the first cohort. The presence/absence analyses assumed that sequencing depth was roughly uniform across donors, and that assumption may not be true.

The receptor was isolated from a young man in good health and CMV-seropositive. This chain joins TRBV6-5 to TRBJ1-6, with TRBD1 perhaps the D gene, on 5 matching bases. The specimen was PBMCs. The CDR3 region reads CASSYQGGSYNSPLHF. The sequence in DNA is TGTGCCAGCAGTTACCAGGGCGGCTCCTATAATTCACCCCTCCACTTT.